Presented here are 5 T cell receptor beta chains from one specimen sequenced in a study of OX40 agonist ivuxolimab in advanced cancers. Data came from immunoSEQ multiplex PCR; TCRdb stores just in-frame clones and leaves some out. The sample shows about 73,000 clones, under 95% of them seen only once. The source material was CD4+ or CD8+ T cells sorted from blood, sampled in a trial of the OX40 agonist ivuxolimab. The source is an adult with an advanced solid tumor such as melanoma, head and neck, liver or kidney cancer.

The chain joins TRBV29-1 to TRBJ2-1; tentatively, D is TRBD2 (6 bases). CDR1 and CDR2 (germline): SQVTM, ANQGSEA. V lost 6 bases, J lost 3 bases, and 9 bases lay in between. This CDR3 comprises 12 residues. This CDR3 is CSVEGNYNEQFF. The CDR3, as DNA: TGCAGCGTGGAGGGGAACTACAATGAGCAGTTCTTC.

This sequence joins TRBV5-1 and TRBJ2-3, with D maybe TRBD2 (6 bases). The length of the CDR3 is 15 residues. Germline CDR1 is SGHRS and CDR2 is YFSETQ. V lost 4 bases to trimming and J lost 6 bases, with 18 bases between them. The CDR3 reads CASSGGDMKADTQYF. In nucleotides, the CDR3 is TGCGCCAGCAGCGGCGGGGATATGAAGGCGGATACGCAGTATTTT.

The rearrangement uses TRBV6-5 and TRBJ2-7, with D possibly matching TRBD2 (7 bases). This CDR3 has 16 residues. Germline V gives CDR1 MNHEY, CDR2 SVGAGI. Trimming stripped 2 bases from V and 1 base from J, with 15 bases between. The CDR3 reads CASSYGPGEGSYEQYF. CDR3 in DNA: TGTGCCAGCAGTTACGGTCCAGGGGAGGGGTCCTACGAGCAGTACTTC.

The chain has TRBV5-1 and TRBJ2-3, with 11 bases lining up with TRBD2. After removal of 0 bases from V and 4 bases from J, the junction contained 4 bases not matched to a gene. The CDR3 is made up of 16 amino acids. The germline gives CDR1 SGHRS, CDR2 YFSETQ. CDR3 in DNA: TGCGCCAGCAGCTTGGACCTAGCGGGGGGCGCAGATACGCAGTATTTT. This sequence encodes CASSLDLAGGADTQYF.

The chain is built from TRBV7-9 and TRBJ2-7; D remains ambiguous. The germline CDR1 and CDR2 sequences are SEHNR and FQNEAQ (reference sequence). This CDR3 is built from 16 residues. The V end lost 5 bases, the J end lost 0 bases, and 17 bases lay between the germline ends. DNA for the CDR3: TGTGCCAGCAGCGCCAGACTGTTATCCCGCTCCTACGAGCAGTACTTC. Protein: CASSARLLSRSYEQYF.